Below, 7 T cell receptor beta chains from the same sample are listed, as sequenced in a study of blood T cell repertoires in COVID-19. The table came from immunoSEQ multiplex PCR; TCRdb's copy has only in-frame clones and leaves some out. This table holds approximately 110,000 clones, nearly 85% found once. The sequenced material came from peripheral blood. Receptors were obtained from a woman between 45 and 60 years old with acute or convalescent COVID-19.

The gene calls are TRBV14 and TRBJ2-7; 8 nucleotides align to TRBD2. This CDR3 contains 17 residues. Germline assignment: CDR1 SGHDN and CDR2 FVKESK. J gave up 5 bases and V 6 bases, and 18 bases lay outside the gene matches. CDR3 sequence: CASSSLAGGVRRDEQYF. The CDR3 nucleotides read TGTGCCAGCAGTTCCTTAGCCGGGGGGGTCAGAAGAGACGAGCAGTACTTC.

CDR3 loop: CASSYSGRTNTEAFF. The CDR3 DNA sequence: TGTGCCAGCAGTTACAGCGGACGAACGAACACTGAAGCTTTCTTT. The V call is TRBV6-5, the J call TRBJ1-1; D is undetermined. CDR3 length: 15 residues. CDR1 is MNHEY, CDR2 SVGAGI, per germline. V lost 2 bases to trimming and J lost 1 base, with 11 bases between them.

This chain joins TRBV12-3 or TRBV12-4 and TRBJ2-3; D is unresolved. The V and J ends lost 6 bases and 4 bases respectively, with 5 bases between them. This CDR3 is built from 11 residues. The CDR3, as DNA: TGTGCCAGCAGCCTTTCAGATACGCAGTATTTT. Its translation is CASSLSDTQYF.

The V call is TRBV5-1, the J call TRBJ2-3; 9 nucleotides agree with TRBD2. Germline CDR1 is SGHRS and CDR2 is YFSETQ. The V segment lost 0 bases and the J segment 0 bases; nucleotides outside the gene matches: 8. CDR3 length equals 18 residues. Here the CDR3 reads CASSLGIRGLASTDTQYF. The CDR3 DNA follows: TGCGCCAGCAGCTTGGGAATAAGGGGACTAGCAAGCACAGATACGCAGTATTTT.

The chain has TRBV28 and TRBJ1-2, with a tentative D call TRBD1 (5 bases). The CDR3 covers 14 residues. The germline V gene encodes CDR1 MDHEN and CDR2 SYDVKM. Trimming removed 7 bases at V and 4 bases at J, with 16 bases between. The CDR3 bases are TGTGCCAGCAATCCCCCCGGGGGAGGCTATGGCTACACCTTC. This translates into CASNPPGGGYGYTF.

The V call is TRBV5-1, the J call TRBJ1-5; 11 nucleotides line up with TRBD1. From germline, CDR1 is SGHRS and CDR2 YFSETQ. The CDR3 length is 14 residues. J was trimmed by 6 bases and V by 3 bases; bases with no gene match: 2. The CDR3 reads CASSSGQGGQPQHF. In nucleotides, the CDR3 is TGCGCCAGCAGCTCGGGACAGGGGGGTCAGCCCCAGCATTTT.

There are a few counts of this clone. The genes are TRBV14 and TRBJ1-6; D is ambiguous. Germline assignment: CDR1 SGHDN and CDR2 FVKESK. V lost 7 bases, J lost 7 bases, and 8 bases lay in between. The CDR3 consists of 12 residues. The CDR3 DNA is TGTGCCAGCACGCCAGGAAATTCACCCCTCCACTTT. Translated: CASTPGNSPLHF.